This T cell receptor beta chain derives from a study of human T cells and chemical hapten exposure. Whole-study findings and limits: Following DPC sensitization, TCRs present above 1 in 1000 frequency showed no change.

This CDR3 is built from 16 residues. Trimming left V 4 bases short and J 0 bases short, with 16 bases between. CDR1 and CDR2 (germline): DFQATT, SNEGSKA (reference sequence). Regarding time point: patch test 1, 2 weeks after DPC sensitization. Stated treatment: therapeutic diphenylcyclopropenone sensitization with weekly scalp DPC. TCRdb itself ran the RACE reads through MiXCR, one entry per CDR3 protein. The table includes around 99,000 distinct CDR3 sequences, around 12% detected once. This clonotype was observed at least ten times. The antigen remains unidentified. The sequence was collected from a middle-aged woman with alopecia areata. Some clones in this sample may be carry-over from other donors' samples. The rearrangement uses TRBV20-1 and TRBJ1-5; unclear D gene. Sample: whole blood, taken in connection with sensitization to the hapten diphenylcyclopropenone (DPC). The CDR3 loop is CSATIPGWSSNQPQHF. The DNA of the CDR3 is TGCAGTGCTACCATCCCTGGGTGGTCTAGCAATCAGCCCCAGCATTTT.